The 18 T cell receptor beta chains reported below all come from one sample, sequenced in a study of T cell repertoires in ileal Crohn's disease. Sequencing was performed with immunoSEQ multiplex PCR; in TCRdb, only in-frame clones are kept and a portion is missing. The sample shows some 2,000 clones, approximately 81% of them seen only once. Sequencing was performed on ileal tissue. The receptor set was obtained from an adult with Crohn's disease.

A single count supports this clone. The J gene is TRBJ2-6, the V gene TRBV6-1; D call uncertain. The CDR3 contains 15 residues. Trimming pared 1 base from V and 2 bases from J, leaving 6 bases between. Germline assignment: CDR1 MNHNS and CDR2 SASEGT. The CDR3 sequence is CASSEEAAGANVLTF. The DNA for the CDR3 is TGTGCCAGCAGTGAAGAGGCGGCTGGGGCCAACGTCCTGACTTTC.

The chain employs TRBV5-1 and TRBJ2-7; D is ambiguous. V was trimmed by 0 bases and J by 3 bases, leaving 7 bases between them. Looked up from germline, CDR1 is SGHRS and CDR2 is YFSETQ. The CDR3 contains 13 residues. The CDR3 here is CASSLVRSYEQYF. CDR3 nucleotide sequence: TGCGCCAGCAGCTTGGTGAGGAGCTACGAGCAGTACTTC.

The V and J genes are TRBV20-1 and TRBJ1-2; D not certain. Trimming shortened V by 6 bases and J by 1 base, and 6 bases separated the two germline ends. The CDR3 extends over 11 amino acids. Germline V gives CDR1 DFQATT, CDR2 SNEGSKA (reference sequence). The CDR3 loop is CSAGFNYGYTF. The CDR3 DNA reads TGCAGTGCCGGGTTTAACTATGGCTACACCTTC.

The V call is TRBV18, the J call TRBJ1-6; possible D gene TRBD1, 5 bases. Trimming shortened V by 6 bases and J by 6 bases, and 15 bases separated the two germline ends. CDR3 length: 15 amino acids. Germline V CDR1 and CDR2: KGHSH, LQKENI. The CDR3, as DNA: TGTGCCAGCTCCCAGGGACTCGGGCGTAATTCACCCCTCCACTTT. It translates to CASSQGLGRNSPLHF.

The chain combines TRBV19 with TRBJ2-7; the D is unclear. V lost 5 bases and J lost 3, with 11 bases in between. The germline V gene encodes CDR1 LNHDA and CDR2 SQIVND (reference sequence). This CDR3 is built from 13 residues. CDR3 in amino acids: CASSAPGFYEQYF. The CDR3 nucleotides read TGTGCCAGTAGTGCCCCCGGGTTCTACGAGCAGTACTTC.

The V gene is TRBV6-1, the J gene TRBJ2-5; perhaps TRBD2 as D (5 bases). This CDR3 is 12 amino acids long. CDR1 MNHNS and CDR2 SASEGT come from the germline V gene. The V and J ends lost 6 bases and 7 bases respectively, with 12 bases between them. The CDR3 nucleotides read TGTGCCAGCAGCTTCCGGGAAGGGACCCAGTACTTC. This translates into CASSFREGTQYF.

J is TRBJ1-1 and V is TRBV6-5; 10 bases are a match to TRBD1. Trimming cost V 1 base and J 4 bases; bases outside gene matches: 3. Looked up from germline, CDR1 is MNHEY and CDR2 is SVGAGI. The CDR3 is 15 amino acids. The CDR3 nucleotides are TGTGCCAGCAGTTACTGGGGACAGGGGAGCACTGAAGCTTTCTTT. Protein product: CASSYWGQGSTEAFF.

The CDR3 sequence is CASSETAGFFEPQHF. The CDR3 nucleotides read TGTGCCAGCAGTGAAACGGCAGGGTTCTTTGAGCCCCAGCATTTT. This chain uses TRBV6-1 with TRBJ1-5, with D possibly matching TRBD1 (5 bases). This CDR3 is 15 amino acids long. CDR1 is MNHNS and CDR2 is SASEGT in the germline V gene. V lost 2 bases and J 8 bases, leaving 16 bases between the germline ends.

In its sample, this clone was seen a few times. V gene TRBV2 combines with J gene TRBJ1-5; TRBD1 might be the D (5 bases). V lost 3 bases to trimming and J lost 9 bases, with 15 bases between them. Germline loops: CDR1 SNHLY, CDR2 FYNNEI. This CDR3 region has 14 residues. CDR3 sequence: CASSDVGAPGPQHF. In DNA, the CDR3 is TGTGCCAGCAGTGATGTAGGGGCACCCGGGCCCCAGCATTTT.

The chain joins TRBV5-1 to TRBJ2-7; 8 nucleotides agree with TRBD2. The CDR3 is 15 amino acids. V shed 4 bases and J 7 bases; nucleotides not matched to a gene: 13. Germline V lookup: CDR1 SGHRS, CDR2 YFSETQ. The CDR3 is CASSVASRGAGEQYF. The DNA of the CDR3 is TGCGCCAGCAGCGTTGCGTCGCGGGGGGCCGGGGAGCAGTACTTC.

The DNA for the CDR3 is TGCGCCAGCAGCTTGGGACACAGCTCCTACGAGCAGTACTTC. Translated, it gives CASSLGHSSYEQYF. This chain links TRBV5-1 with TRBJ2-7; no firm D call. V was trimmed by 0 bases and J by 0 bases, leaving 7 bases between them. The CDR3 extends over 14 amino acids. Looked up from germline, CDR1 is SGHRS and CDR2 is YFSETQ.

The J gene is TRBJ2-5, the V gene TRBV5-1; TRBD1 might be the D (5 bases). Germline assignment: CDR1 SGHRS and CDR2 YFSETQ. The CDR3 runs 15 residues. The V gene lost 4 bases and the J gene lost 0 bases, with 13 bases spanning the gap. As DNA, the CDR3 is TGCGCCAGCAGCCCATTAGGGGATTACCAAGAGACCCAGTACTTC. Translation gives CASSPLGDYQETQYF.

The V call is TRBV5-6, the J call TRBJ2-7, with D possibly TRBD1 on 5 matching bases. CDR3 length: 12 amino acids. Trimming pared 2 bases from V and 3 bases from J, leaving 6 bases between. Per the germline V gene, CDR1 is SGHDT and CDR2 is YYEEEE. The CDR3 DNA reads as TGTGCCAGCAGCTTAGGGGTCTACGAGCAGTACTTC. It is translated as CASSLGVYEQYF.

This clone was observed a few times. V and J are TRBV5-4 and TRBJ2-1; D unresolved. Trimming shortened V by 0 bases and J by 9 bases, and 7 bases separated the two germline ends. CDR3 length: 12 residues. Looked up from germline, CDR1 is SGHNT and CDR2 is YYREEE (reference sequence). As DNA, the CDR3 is TGTGCCAGCAGCTTGGAAGGCGGTGAGCAGTTCTTC. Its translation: CASSLEGGEQFF.

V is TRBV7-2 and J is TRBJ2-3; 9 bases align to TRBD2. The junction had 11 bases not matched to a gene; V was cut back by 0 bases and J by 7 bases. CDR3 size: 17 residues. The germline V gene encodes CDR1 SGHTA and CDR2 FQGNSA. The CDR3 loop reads CASSLASSGAMGNTQYF. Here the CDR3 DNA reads TGTGCCAGCAGCTTAGCCTCTAGCGGGGCCATGGGGAATACGCAGTATTTT.

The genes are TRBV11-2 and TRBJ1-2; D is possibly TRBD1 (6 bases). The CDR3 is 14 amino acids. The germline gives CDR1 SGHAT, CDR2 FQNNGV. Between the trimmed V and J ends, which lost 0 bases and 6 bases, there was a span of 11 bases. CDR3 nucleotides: TGTGCCAGCAGCTTAGATCGGGGGGCGGATGGCTACACCTTC. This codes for CASSLDRGADGYTF.

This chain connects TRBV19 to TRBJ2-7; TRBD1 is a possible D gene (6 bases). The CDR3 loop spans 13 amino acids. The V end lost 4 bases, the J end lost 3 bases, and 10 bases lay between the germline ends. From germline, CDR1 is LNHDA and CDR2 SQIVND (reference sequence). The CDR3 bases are TGTGCCAGTAGTACCCGGGACAACTACGAGCAGTACTTC. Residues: CASSTRDNYEQYF.

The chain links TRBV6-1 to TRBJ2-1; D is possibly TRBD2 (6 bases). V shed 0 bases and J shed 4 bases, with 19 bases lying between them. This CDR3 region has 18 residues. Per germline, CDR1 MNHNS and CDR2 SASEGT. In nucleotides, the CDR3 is TGTGCCAGCAGTGAAGCCGTGCCCGGGGGTGGGGGATACAATGAGCAGTTCTTC. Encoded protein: CASSEAVPGGGGYNEQFF.